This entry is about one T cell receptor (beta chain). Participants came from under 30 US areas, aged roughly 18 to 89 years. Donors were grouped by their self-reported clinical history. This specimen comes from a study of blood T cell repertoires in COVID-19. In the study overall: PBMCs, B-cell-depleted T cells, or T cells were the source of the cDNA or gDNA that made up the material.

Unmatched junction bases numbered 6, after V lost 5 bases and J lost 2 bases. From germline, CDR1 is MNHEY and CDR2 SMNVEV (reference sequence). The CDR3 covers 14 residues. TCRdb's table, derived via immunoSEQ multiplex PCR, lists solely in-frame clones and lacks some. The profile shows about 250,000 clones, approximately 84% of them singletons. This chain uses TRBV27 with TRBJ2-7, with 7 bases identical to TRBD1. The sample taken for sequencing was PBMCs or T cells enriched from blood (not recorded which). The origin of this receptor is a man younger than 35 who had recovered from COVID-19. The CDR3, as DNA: TGTGCCAGCAGTCCCGGGACAGTAACCTACGAGCAGTACTTC. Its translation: CASSPGTVTYEQYF.